The present T cell receptor beta chain was sequenced within a study of human T cells and chemical hapten exposure. In TCRdb, the RACE reads were re-called with MiXCR into one record per CDR3 protein. The sample has 380,000 or so distinct CDR3 sequences, about 4.8% seen once. A few counts support this clonotype. V lost 1 base and J 0 bases, leaving 7 bases between the germline ends. CDR1 KGHSH and CDR2 LQKENI come from the germline V gene. The CDR3 sequence is 15 residues long. Time point in this sample: patch test 1, 2 weeks after DPC sensitization. Treatment reported: therapeutic diphenylcyclopropenone sensitization with weekly scalp DPC.

V is TRBV18 and J is TRBJ1-3, with a weak D call TRBD1 (5 bases). This sequence was found in a woman aged 50 to 65 with alopecia areata. Some clones in this sample may be carry-over from other donors' samples. Sequenced material: whole blood, taken in connection with sensitization to the hapten diphenylcyclopropenone (DPC). The CDR3 loop is CASSPRQRSGNTIYF. The CDR3 region has the DNA TGTGCCAGCTCACCACGACAGCGCTCTGGAAACACCATATATTTT.